The rows below give T cell receptor beta chains drawn from one sample of a study of blood T cell repertoires in COVID-19. The table came from immunoSEQ multiplex PCR; TCRdb's copy has only in-frame clones and leaves some out. Counted here are roughly 230,000 clones, roughly 91% occurring once; the ten biggest clones make up less than 8%. Sequencing was performed on PBMCs or T cells enriched from blood (not recorded which). These receptors all stem from a young man in a cohort exposed to, infected with or recovered from COVID-19 (not recorded which). CDR3s include the opening cysteine and the closing phenylalanine or tryptophan. Some rows have no size entry. The others give once, few or many, or a class for an expanded clone.

v_gene,j_gene,abundance,CDR3aa
TRBV28,TRBJ1-5,once,CASSPLKIDTRNQPQHF
TRBV29-1,TRBJ2-1,NA,CSVEDRPNEQFF
TRBV7-3,TRBJ2-3,NA,CASSSRGTDTQYF
TRBV6-2/TRBV6-3,TRBJ1-5,NA,CASSYGGAPIHF
TRBV2,TRBJ2-7,few,CASRPQGPTYEQYF
TRBV11-2,TRBJ2-7,NA,CASSSLKRVTYEQYF
TRBV6-2/TRBV6-3,TRBJ2-5,once,CASSDRVLETQYF
TRBV4-2,TRBJ2-4,NA,CASSQGLAGAIAKNIQYF
TRBV9,TRBJ1-1,NA,CASSKTGTGTAEAFF
TRBV7-7,TRBJ1-4,once,CASSLGTDSNEKLFF